This note documents a single T cell receptor beta chain sequence. The source of the sample is a study of technical replicates of blood from a handful of donors. This CDR3 is built from 13 residues. J lost 2 bases, V lost 5 bases, and 3 bases had no gene match. Germline CDR1 MDHEN, CDR2 SYDVKM. Some clones are missing from TCRdb's copy, which holds only in-frame ones; the method was immunoSEQ multiplex PCR. The sample includes 60,000 to 90,000 clones, around 95% seen only once; the top ten take 0.24%. The specimen sequenced was T cells isolated from PBMCs. The chain has TRBV28 and TRBJ2-7, with TRBD1 matching 7 bases. The source is a human donor in good health. The CDR3 sequence is CASSLTGPYEQYF. CDR3 DNA: TGTGCCAGCAGTCTGACAGGGCCCTACGAGCAGTACTTC.